This paragraph covers one TCR beta chain sequence. This sample is part of a study of blood T cell repertoires in COVID-19. This CDR3 is built from 16 residues. V was shortened by 5 bases and J by 9 bases, with 20 bases between the two germline ends. In germline, CDR1 is LNHDA, CDR2 SQIVND (reference sequence). Authors' methods: Researchers report that nucleated cell counts were estimated from reference gene primer amplification. TCRdb's copy holds only in-frame clones and misses some; the assay was immunoSEQ multiplex PCR. V, J and clone size were drawn from that table, and D and trimming were deduced from the DNA. The data hold under 200,000 clones, with about 80% observed a single time.

Sequenced input: peripheral blood. The source is a human donor with acute or convalescent COVID-19. The donor label of this sample is uncertain. V is TRBV19 and J is TRBJ1-6; possibly TRBD1 for D (5 bases). CDR3 protein: CASSPLAGHRGSPLHF. The CDR3 DNA is TGTGCCAGTAGTCCGCTGGCAGGGCACCGTGGTTCACCCCTCCACTTT.